This TCR beta chain was identified during a study of T cells in Graves' hyperthyroidism and ophthalmopathy. Comment on this clonotype: Its matching antigen is unknown.

In making diagnoses, clinical symptoms, serum thyroxine and TRAb, thyroid ultrasound and orbital computed tomography were all used. The germline gives CDR1 ENHRY, CDR2 SYGVKD. V lost 5 bases and J lost 14, with 19 bases in between. The CDR3 extends over 13 amino acids. Amplification targeted TCR beta CDR3 regions from RNA transcripts. The TCR CDR3 first-round RT-PCR relied on the HTBI primer set. From the multiplex PCR reads, TCRdb called clonotypes with MiXCR, one entry per CDR3 protein. Of roughly 500,000 distinct CDR3 sequences in the sample, 35% to 55% were seen once. Points from the study as a whole: Peripheral blood also featured most of the thyroid clonotypes expanded above 0.001. Ophthalmopathy, as predicted by the model, came a median roughly 6.5 months after the prediction.

V is TRBV10-3 and J is TRBJ1-5, with TRBD1 as a possible D gene (5 bases). The specimen was peripheral blood or thyroid tissue (not recorded which). This clonotype was sampled from an adult woman with Graves' disease, either hyperthyroidism or ophthalmopathy (not recorded which). The CDR3 nucleotides read TGTGCCATCAGTCGACGTTGGGGGAAGCACGAGCATTTT. Protein: CAISRRWGKHEHF.